This passage covers 2 T cell receptor beta chains from one sample sequenced in a study of metastatic and nonmetastatic thyroid tumors. Thyroid surgery had not been preceded by any treatment in any patient. TCRdb re-processed the PCR reads through MiXCR. Among more than 12,000 clones listed, roughly 3.5% were seen once. The sample consisted of tumor tissue. Receptors originate from a female donor with papillary thyroid cancer or a benign thyroid nodule (not recorded which). Some clones in this sample may be carry-over from other donors' samples.

This chain links TRBV6-5 with TRBJ1-4, with D perhaps matching TRBD1 (5 bases). The V end was cut by 2 bases, the J end by 5 bases, with 15 bases between. The germline CDR1 and CDR2 sequences are MNHEY and SVGAGI. CDR3 length equals 16 residues. CDR3: CASSYGQGRRNEKLFF. The CDR3 DNA reads as TGTGCCAGCAGTTACGGGCAGGGCAGGAGGAATGAAAAACTGTTTTTT.

This clone was found a few times. V and J are TRBV19 and TRBJ1-2; no firm D call. Trimming removed 6 bases from V and 4 bases from J, with 15 bases in between. CDR1 LNHDA and CDR2 SQIVND come from the germline V gene (reference sequence). The CDR3 loop spans 14 amino acids. CDR3 region: CASSQGSGGYGYTF. Written as DNA, the CDR3 is TGTGCCAGTAGCCAAGGTTCGGGAGGCTATGGCTACACCTTC.